This is a list of T cell receptor beta chains from one sample in a study of response to subunit inactivated influenza vaccine. MiXCR, run by TCRdb on the RT-PCR reads, gives a single entry per CDR3 protein. This sample has hundreds of thousands of distinct CDR3 sequences, with about 11% found just once. A further study also used this sample, focusing on T cells expressing NK-cell markers.

The material was PBMCs from blood, obtained on the day of vaccination. These receptors were taken from a man aged 45-65 years who received an inactivated influenza vaccine. Both conserved end residues are part of each CDR3. Fields, in order: V gene, clone size, D gene, J gene, CDR3 DNA, CDR3 protein. The D gene is left open where the match is weak. Clone sizes are given selectively: once, few, many, or a class where the clone is expanded.

TRBV6-5	-	-	TRBJ1-1	TGTGCCAGCAGTTCGGGCGGGGTTATCATGAACACTGAAGCTTTCTTT	CASSSGGVIMNTEAFF
TRBV28	few	-	TRBJ2-7	TGTGCCAGCAGAGAGGAGGTAAAACGACCAGACTACGAGCAGTACTTC	CASREEVKRPDYEQYF
TRBV29-1	many	TRBD1	TRBJ1-1	TGCAGCGCATGGGACAGTCTGAACACTGAAGCTTTCTTT	CSAWDSLNTEAFF
TRBV6-2/TRBV6-3	-	-	TRBJ2-2	TGTGCCAGCAGTTACTCACGGGGTCTCGGGGAGCTGTTTTTT	CASSYSRGLGELFF
TRBV5-1	-	TRBD1	TRBJ2-1	TGCGCCAGCAGAGCTGGACAGGGAGGCTACAATGAGCAGTTCTTC	CASRAGQGGYNEQFF
TRBV28	few	-	TRBJ1-1	TGTGCCAGTTGTTGGATGAACACTGAAGCTTTCTTT	CASCWMNTEAFF
TRBV7-9	-	TRBD2	TRBJ2-1	TGTGCCGTGCCGGGACTAGACCCCTACAATGAGCAGTTCTTC	CAVPGLDPYNEQFF
TRBV24-1	-	-	TRBJ1-5	TGTGCCACCAGTGATTCCCACAGGGCTGATCAGCCCCAGCATTTT	CATSDSHRADQPQHF
TRBV4-2	-	-	TRBJ2-7	TGTGCCAGCAGCCAAGCGACTGACCCCTACGAGCAGAACTTC	CASSQATDPYEQNF
TRBV27	-	TRBD1	TRBJ2-7	TGTGCCAGCAGTTCCCAAGCTCGGGACAGGGCCTACGAGCAGTACTTC	CASSSQARDRAYEQYF
TRBV9	many	-	TRBJ2-2	TGTGCCAGCAGCGGGGGGTCCGGGGGACACTCGAACACCGGGGAGCTGTTTTTT	CASSGGSGGHSNTGELFF
TRBV29-1	-	-	TRBJ1-2	TGCAGCGTCGGGGGGGGCTACACCTTC	CSVGGGYTF
TRBV20-1	few	-	TRBJ2-1	TGCAGTGCTAGAGATATGGCAGCCAAATACAATGAGCAGTTCTTC	CSARDMAAKYNEQFF
TRBV28	many	TRBD2	TRBJ2-1	TGTGCCAGCAGTAACCCTAGCGGGAACTCCTACAATGAGCAGTTCTTC	CASSNPSGNSYNEQFF
TRBV3-1	-	TRBD1	TRBJ1-4	TGTGCCAGCAGCCCCGGGGGACAGTTAAATGAAAAACTGTTTTTT	CASSPGGQLNEKLFF
TRBV6-2/TRBV6-3	many	-	TRBJ1-1	TGTGCCAGCATGTCGGGACACCTAAACACTGAAGCTTTCTTT	CASMSGHLNTEAFF
TRBV29-1	-	-	TRBJ2-5	TGCAGCGTCACAGGGATCCAAGAGACCCAGTACTTC	CSVTGIQETQYF
TRBV5-1	few	-	TRBJ1-3	TGCGCCAGCAGCGAAGGGACACTTGGAAACACCATATATTTT	CASSEGTLGNTIYF
TRBV12-3/TRBV12-4	few	TRBD1	TRBJ1-1	TGTGCCAGCAGTACAGGGGGCGCGGCTGAAGCTTTCTTT	CASSTGGAAEAFF
TRBV12-3/TRBV12-4	few	-	TRBJ1-1	TGTGCCAGCAGTTTAGCGCGTGGAGGGGATGGCACTGAAGCTTTCTTT	CASSLARGGDGTEAFF
TRBV11-2	few	-	TRBJ2-1	TGTGCCAGCAGCTTAGATCTCGACCGCGCCGGTGAGCAGTTCTTC	CASSLDLDRAGEQFF
TRBV4-1	few	-	TRBJ2-1	TGCGCCAGCAGACGACAGGCCCCCACCTACAATGAGCAGTTCTTC	CASRRQAPTYNEQFF